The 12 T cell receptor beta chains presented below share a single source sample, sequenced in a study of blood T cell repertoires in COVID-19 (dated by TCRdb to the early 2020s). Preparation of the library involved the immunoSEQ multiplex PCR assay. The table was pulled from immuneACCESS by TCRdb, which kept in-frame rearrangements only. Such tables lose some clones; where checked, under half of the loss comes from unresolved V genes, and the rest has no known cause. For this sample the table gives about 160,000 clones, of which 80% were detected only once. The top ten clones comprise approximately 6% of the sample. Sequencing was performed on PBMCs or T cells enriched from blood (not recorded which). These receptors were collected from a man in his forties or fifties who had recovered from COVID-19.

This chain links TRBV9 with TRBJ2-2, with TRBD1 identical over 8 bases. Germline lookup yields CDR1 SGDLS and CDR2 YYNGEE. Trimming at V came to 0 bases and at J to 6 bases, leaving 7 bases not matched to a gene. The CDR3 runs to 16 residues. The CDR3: CASSVGPTGGAGELFF. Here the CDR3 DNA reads TGTGCCAGCAGCGTAGGCCCCACAGGGGGTGCCGGGGAGCTGTTTTTT. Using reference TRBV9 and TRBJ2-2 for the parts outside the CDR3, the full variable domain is DSGVTQTPKHLITATGQRVTLRCSPRSGDLSVYWYQQSLDQGLQFLIQYYNGEERAKGNILERFSAQQFPDLHSELNLSSLELGDSALYFCASSVGPTGGAGELFFGEGSRLTVL.

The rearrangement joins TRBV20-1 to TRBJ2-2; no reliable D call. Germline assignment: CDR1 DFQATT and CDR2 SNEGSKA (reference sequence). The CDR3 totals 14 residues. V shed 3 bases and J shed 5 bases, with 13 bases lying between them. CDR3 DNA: TGCAGTGCTAGTCCCCGGGTATTTACCGGGGAGCTGTTTTTT. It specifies CSASPRVFTGELFF.

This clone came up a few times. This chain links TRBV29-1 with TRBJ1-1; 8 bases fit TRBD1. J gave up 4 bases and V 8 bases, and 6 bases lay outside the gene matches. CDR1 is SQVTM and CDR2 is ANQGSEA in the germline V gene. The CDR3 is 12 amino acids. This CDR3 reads CSTSQGGTEAFF. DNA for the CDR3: TGCAGCACATCACAGGGGGGCACTGAAGCTTTCTTT.

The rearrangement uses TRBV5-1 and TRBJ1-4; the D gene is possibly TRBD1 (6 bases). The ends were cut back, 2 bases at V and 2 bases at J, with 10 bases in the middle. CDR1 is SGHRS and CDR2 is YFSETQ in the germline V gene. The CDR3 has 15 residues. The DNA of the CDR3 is TGCGCCAGCAGCTTCTCGACAGGTACTAATGAAAAACTGTTTTTT. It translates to CASSFSTGTNEKLFF.

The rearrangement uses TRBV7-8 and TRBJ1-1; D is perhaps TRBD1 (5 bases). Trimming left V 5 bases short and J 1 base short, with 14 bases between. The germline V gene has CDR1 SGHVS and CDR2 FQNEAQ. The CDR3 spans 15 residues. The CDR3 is CASSLMTVPNTEAFF. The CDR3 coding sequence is TGTGCCAGCAGCCTAATGACAGTGCCGAACACTGAAGCTTTCTTT.

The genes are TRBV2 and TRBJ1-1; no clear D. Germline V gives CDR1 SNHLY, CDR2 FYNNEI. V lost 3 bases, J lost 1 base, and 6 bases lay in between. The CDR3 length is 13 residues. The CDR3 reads CASSDQWNTEAFF. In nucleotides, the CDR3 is TGTGCCAGCAGTGATCAGTGGAACACTGAAGCTTTCTTT.

CDR3 sequence reads: CASSTLFTGGGNQPQHF. The CDR3 region has the DNA TGTGCCAGTAGTACTCTATTCACAGGGGGTGGTAATCAGCCCCAGCATTTT. The chain recombines TRBV19 with TRBJ1-5; 8 bases align to TRBD1. V trimming: 4 bases; J trimming: 4 bases; junction bases outside the gene matches: 12. Per the germline V gene, CDR1 is LNHDA and CDR2 is SQIVND (reference sequence). The CDR3 sequence is 17 residues long.

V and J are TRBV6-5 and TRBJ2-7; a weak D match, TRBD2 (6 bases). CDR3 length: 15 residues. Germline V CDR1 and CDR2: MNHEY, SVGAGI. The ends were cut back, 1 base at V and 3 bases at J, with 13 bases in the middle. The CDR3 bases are TGTGCCAGCAGTTACTTGTCCCCGGGGGACTACGAGCAGTACTTC. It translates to CASSYLSPGDYEQYF.

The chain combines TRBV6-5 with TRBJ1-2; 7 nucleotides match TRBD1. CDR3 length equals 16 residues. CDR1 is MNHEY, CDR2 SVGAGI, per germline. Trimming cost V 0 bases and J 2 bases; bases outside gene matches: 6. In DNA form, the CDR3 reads TGTGCCAGCAGTTACTCTTCGGGCAGGGGGAACTATGGCTACACCTTC. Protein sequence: CASSYSSGRGNYGYTF.

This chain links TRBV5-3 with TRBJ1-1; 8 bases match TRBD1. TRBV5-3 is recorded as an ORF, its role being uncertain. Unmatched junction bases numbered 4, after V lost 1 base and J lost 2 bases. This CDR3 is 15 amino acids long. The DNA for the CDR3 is TGTGCCAGAAGCTTGTTGACAGGGGAAAACACTGAAGCTTTCTTT. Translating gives CARSLLTGENTEAFF.

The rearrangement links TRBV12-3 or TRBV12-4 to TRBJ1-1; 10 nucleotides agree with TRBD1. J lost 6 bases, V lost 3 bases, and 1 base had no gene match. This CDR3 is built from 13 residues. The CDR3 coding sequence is TGTGCCAGCAGTTTGGGACAGGGGCCTGAAGCTTTCTTT. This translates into CASSLGQGPEAFF.

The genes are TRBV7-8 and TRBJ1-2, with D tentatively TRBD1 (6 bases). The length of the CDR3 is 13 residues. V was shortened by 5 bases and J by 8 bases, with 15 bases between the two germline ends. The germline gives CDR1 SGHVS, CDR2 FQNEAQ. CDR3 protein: CASSLGGGAGYTF. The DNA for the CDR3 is TGTGCCAGCAGCCTCGGGGGGGGCGCGGGCTACACCTTC.